Described below is a single T cell receptor (beta chain) sequence and its context. Its cognate antigen is unknown. The CDR3 totals 15 residues. The germline V gene encodes CDR1 SEHNR and CDR2 FQNEAQ (reference sequence). The V end was cut by 0 bases, the J end by 8 bases, with 13 bases between. This specimen belongs to a study of T cell responses to AZD1222 COVID-19 vaccine. Study-level findings and limits: CD4 TCRs linked to vaccination spanned spike, dominating at 160-218 and 743-854.

The assay was immunoSEQ multiplex PCR, and TCRdb's table has in-frame clones only and misses some. Of about 100,000 clones listed, roughly 90% are singletons. This chain connects TRBV7-9 to TRBJ1-4; D possibly corresponds to TRBD1 (6 bases). The starting material was peripheral blood, obtained on day 0 of AZD1222 vaccination. The receptor's source is an adult in good health. CDR3 region: CASSLAPQGGEKLFF. The CDR3, as DNA: TGTGCCAGCAGCTTAGCGCCACAGGGAGGCGAAAAACTGTTTTTT.